The next 15 T cell receptor beta chains were all read from a single sample in a study of OX40 agonist ivuxolimab in advanced cancers. Generated by immunoSEQ multiplex PCR, the TCRdb table keeps only in-frame clones and is missing some. The sample has 80,000 or so clones, roughly 85% seen once. The sample in question was CD4+ or CD8+ T cells sorted from blood, obtained in a trial of the OX40 agonist ivuxolimab. The source of these receptors is an adult with an advanced solid tumor such as melanoma, head and neck, liver or kidney cancer.

The chain employs TRBV11-3 and TRBJ2-5; D is possibly TRBD2 (6 bases). With 4 bases removed from V and 5 bases from J, the gap between germline ends came to 11 bases. This CDR3 spans 13 amino acids. The germline gives CDR1 SGHNT, CDR2 YENEEA. In DNA form, the CDR3 reads TGTGCCAGCAGCTCGGGCGGGGCGGAGACCCAGTACTTC. It codes for CASSSGGAETQYF.

V usage is TRBV7-6 and J usage is TRBJ2-7; 9 nucleotides agree with TRBD1. This CDR3 has 16 amino acids. With 3 bases clipped from V and 6 bases from J, the junction kept 12 bases outside the gene matches. The germline V gene encodes CDR1 SGHVS and CDR2 FNYEAQ. CDR3 residues: CASSFSRDRVYFEQYF. CDR3 bases: TGTGCCAGCAGCTTTAGTCGGGACAGGGTGTACTTCGAGCAGTACTTC.

CDR3 bases: TGTGCCAGCAGTCAAACGGCAGGGGCTTATAGCAATCAGCCCCAGCATTTT. This codes for CASSQTAGAYSNQPQHF. V usage is TRBV28 and J usage is TRBJ1-5, with D possibly TRBD1 on 6 matching bases. The CDR3 extends over 17 amino acids. Trimming took 5 bases from V and 0 from J, leaving 17 bases between them. Germline CDR1 and CDR2: MDHEN and SYDVKM.

This chain links TRBV30 with TRBJ1-3; 8 positions agree with TRBD1. This CDR3 region has 17 residues. CDR1 is GTSNPN and CDR2 is SVGIG in the germline V gene (reference sequence). Germline trimming cut 4 bases from V and 0 bases from J; bases unmatched to any gene: 11. CDR3 coding DNA: TGTGCCTGGATCACCTACGGGACAGGTTTCTCTGGAAACACCATATATTTT. Encoded protein: CAWITYGTGFSGNTIYF.

The rearrangement joins TRBV28 to TRBJ1-5; TRBD1 is a possible D gene (5 bases). The V gene's germline CDR1 is MDHEN and CDR2 SYDVKM. This CDR3 has 14 amino acids. The germline V and J ends were trimmed by 9 bases and 1 base, with 13 bases remaining between them. DNA of the CDR3: TGTGCCAGTACCAGCGGGGGAAGCAATCAGCCCCAGCATTTT. This translates into CASTSGGSNQPQHF.

V and J are TRBV5-4 and TRBJ2-7, with D possibly TRBD1 on 6 matching bases. The CDR3 runs 15 residues. Germline V lookup: CDR1 SGHNT, CDR2 YYREEE (reference sequence). The V end lost 2 bases, the J end lost 2 bases, and 14 bases lay between the germline ends. The CDR3 is CASSLPAGEPYEQYF. DNA for the CDR3: TGTGCCAGCAGCTTACCGGCAGGGGAACCCTACGAGCAGTACTTC.

The V and J genes are TRBV9 and TRBJ2-2, with D perhaps matching TRBD2 (5 bases). V was shortened by 0 bases and J by 8 bases, with 11 bases between the two germline ends. The CDR3 spans 14 residues. The V gene's germline CDR1 is SGDLS and CDR2 YYNGEE. The CDR3 nucleotides are TGTGCCAGCAGCGTAGACCCCGGCGGGGGGGAGCTGTTTTTT. Its translation is CASSVDPGGGELFF. The complete variable domain, with remaining parts taken from reference TRBV9 and TRBJ2-2, reads DSGVTQTPKHLITATGQRVTLRCSPRSGDLSVYWYQQSLDQGLQFLIQYYNGEERAKGNILERFSAQQFPDLHSELNLSSLELGDSALYFCASSVDPGGGELFFGEGSRLTVL.

The rearrangement joins TRBV4-3 to TRBJ2-2; no firm D call. The V gene's germline CDR1 is LGHNA and CDR2 YSLEER. Trimming pared 0 bases from V and 6 bases from J, leaving 11 bases between. The CDR3 has 15 amino acids. CDR3 region: CASSQEPTFPGELFF. CDR3 bases: TGCGCCAGCAGCCAAGAACCTACCTTCCCCGGGGAGCTGTTTTTT.

The V call is TRBV6-1, the J call TRBJ2-2; TRBD1 might be the D (5 bases). V shed 4 bases and J shed 5 bases, with 8 bases lying between them. Looked up from germline, CDR1 is MNHNS and CDR2 is SASEGT. The CDR3 contains 13 residues. The CDR3 sequence: CASSGQQTGELFF. The CDR3 coding sequence is TGTGCCAGCAGTGGACAGCAAACCGGGGAGCTGTTTTTT.

The chain employs TRBV7-6 and TRBJ2-1, with TRBD2 identical over 12 bases. Germline-derived CDR1 and CDR2 are SGHVS and FNYEAQ. Trimming removed 2 bases from V and 7 bases from J; junction bases left unmatched: 6. The CDR3 is made up of 16 amino acids. The CDR3 sequence is CASSLSRTSGTNEQFF. CDR3 nucleotide sequence: TGTGCCAGCAGCTTAAGCCGGACTAGCGGGACGAATGAGCAGTTCTTC. The full variable domain, its missing parts supplied by reference TRBV7-6 and TRBJ2-1, is GAGVSQSPRYKVTKRGQDVALRCDPISGHVSLYWYRQALGQGPEFLTYFNYEAQQDKSGLPNDRFSAERPEGSISTLTIQRTEQRDSAMYRCASSLSRTSGTNEQFFGPGTRLTVL.

This chain joins TRBV30 and TRBJ2-5; D may be TRBD1 (6 bases). The ends were cut back, 1 base at V and 5 bases at J, with 14 bases in the middle. The germline V gene has CDR1 GTSNPN and CDR2 SVGIG (reference sequence). CDR3 length equals 14 residues. The CDR3 DNA sequence: TGTGCCTGGAGTGACTTAAGTGGGGGCGAGACCCAGTACTTC. Its protein is CAWSDLSGGETQYF.

The chain has TRBV6-6 and TRBJ1-3; no firm D call. The CDR3 consists of 14 residues. The germline V and J ends were trimmed by 5 bases and 3 bases, with 11 bases remaining between them. The germline V gene has CDR1 MNHNY and CDR2 SVGAGI (reference sequence). The CDR3 DNA is TGTGCCAGCAGTCCGTATCCAAGTGGAAACACCATATATTTT. This sequence encodes CASSPYPSGNTIYF.

For this clone: The junction and the germline gene differ at one end; a read error may be behind it. V gene TRBV27 combines with J gene TRBJ2-1; 7 positions agree with TRBD1. The CDR3 sequence is 11 residues long. Looked up from germline, CDR1 is MNHEY and CDR2 is SMNVEV (reference sequence). CDR3 protein: CASSLGQGVIF. In nucleotides, the CDR3 is TGTGCCAGCAGTTTGGGGCAGGGGGTCATCTTC.

The chain uses TRBV6-1 and TRBJ2-1; D is undetermined. The CDR3 consists of 11 residues. Trimming removed 3 bases from V and 10 bases from J, with 7 bases in between. The V gene's germline CDR1 is MNHNS and CDR2 SASEGT. The CDR3 DNA reads TGTGCCAGCAGTGACCACCTCGAGCAGTTCTTC. It translates to CASSDHLEQFF.

The J gene is TRBJ1-2, the V gene TRBV7-3; D gene uncertain. Trimming stripped 5 bases from V and 2 bases from J, with 12 bases between. The CDR3 is made up of 14 amino acids. The V gene's germline CDR1 is SGHTA and CDR2 FQGTGA. Here the CDR3 reads CASSPGGNNYGYTF. The CDR3 DNA follows: TGTGCCAGCAGCCCGGGAGGGAACAACTATGGCTACACCTTC. The full variable domain, its missing parts supplied by reference TRBV7-3 and TRBJ1-2, is GAGVSQTPSNKVTEKGKYVELRCDPISGHTALYWYRQSLGQGPEFLIYFQGTGAADDSGLPNDRFFAVRPEGSVSTLKIQRTERGDSAVYLCASSPGGNNYGYTFGSGTRLTVV.